These 29 T cell receptor beta chains came from one sample sequenced in a study of blood T cell repertoires in COVID-19. This table comes from immunoSEQ multiplex PCR, and its TCRdb copy is limited to in-frame clones, with some not included. This sample has fewer than 250,000 clones, with approximately 84% found just once. The sequencing input was peripheral blood. The receptors derive from a woman aged 70-85 years with active or convalescent COVID-19.

The chain combines TRBV5-1 with TRBJ2-7; 7 nucleotides align to TRBD1. The CDR3 is made up of 15 amino acids. Germline CDR1 and CDR2: SGHRS and YFSETQ. Losses at the gene ends were 3 bases for V and 0 bases for J; bases not matched to a gene: 6. In nucleotides, the CDR3 is TGCGCCAGCAGCTATGGACAGGCAGCCTCCTACGAGCAGTACTTC. This gives the protein CASSYGQAASYEQYF. Variable domain in full (rest from reference TRBV5-1 and TRBJ2-7): KAGVTQTPRYLIKTRGQQVTLSCSPISGHRSVSWYQQTPGQGLQFLFEYFSETQRNKGNFPGRFSGRQFSNSRSEMNVSTLELGDSALYLCASSYGQAASYEQYFGPGTRLTVT.

A few counts support this clone. The chain joins TRBV7-9 to TRBJ1-3; TRBD1 matches at 7 bases. CDR1 SEHNR and CDR2 FQNEAQ come from the germline V gene (reference sequence). CDR3 length equals 14 residues. Losses at the gene ends were 2 bases for V and 4 bases for J; bases not matched to a gene: 2. CDR3 protein: CASSLRGRGNTIYF. The CDR3 DNA reads as TGTGCCAGCAGCTTAAGGGGGCGAGGAAACACCATATATTTT.

Worth noting for this clone: No conserved phenylalanine or tryptophan ends this CDR3, so it is likely a read error. It is unclear where the CDR3 begins or ends on the DNA, so no DNA is shown, and the CDR3 is as TCRdb lists it. The chain is built from TRBV13 and TRBJ2-3; the D call TRBD2 from the table was never checked on the DNA. Counting both end residues, the CDR3 totals 13 amino acids. CDR1 PRHDT and CDR2 FYEKMQ come from the germline V gene (reference sequence). CDR3 sequence: CASSLAGWGGRIL.

This clone was seen once. V usage is TRBV5-4 and J usage is TRBJ1-4; TRBD1 aligns across 9 bases. Losses at the gene ends were 3 bases for V and 5 bases for J; bases not matched to a gene: 5. The CDR3 spans 15 residues. CDR1 and CDR2 (germline): SGHNT, YYREEE (reference sequence). This chain's CDR3 is CASSSNRGLNEKLFF. Here the CDR3 DNA reads TGTGCCAGCAGCTCTAACAGGGGGCTGAATGAAAAACTGTTTTTT.

This chain uses TRBV7-2 with TRBJ2-1; the match to TRBD2 covers 9 bases. This CDR3 spans 15 amino acids. Germline CDR1 and CDR2: SGHTA and FQGNSA. Trimming removed 1 base from V and 9 bases from J; junction bases left unmatched: 7. CDR3: CASSLDFSGSSEQFF. The CDR3 DNA is TGTGCCAGCAGCTTAGATTTTAGCGGGAGCTCTGAGCAGTTCTTC.

J is TRBJ1-5 and V is TRBV19, with D perhaps matching TRBD1 (6 bases). V lost 1 base to trimming and J lost 6 bases, with 16 bases between them. Germline-derived CDR1 and CDR2 are LNHDA and SQIVND (reference sequence). CDR3 length equals 16 residues. The CDR3 DNA reads as TGTGCCAGTAGTATAGTTCGGGGGGCTCACGGTCAGCCCCAGCATTTT. Amino acid sequence: CASSIVRGAHGQPQHF.

Only a few counts were recorded for this clone. The chain has TRBV7-2 and TRBJ1-2; D call uncertain. Germline V gives CDR1 SGHTA, CDR2 FQGNSA. The CDR3 spans 15 residues. Trimming left V 5 bases short and J 3 bases short, with 16 bases between. The CDR3 bases are TGTGCCAGCAGCCCTCGGGGTGGGCTTGACTATGGCTACACCTTC. Translated, it gives CASSPRGGLDYGYTF.

A word on this clone: The same CDR3 also results from other DNA sequences found in this sample. The chain is built from TRBV28 and TRBJ2-1, with 9 positions matching TRBD2. Germline values: CDR1 MDHEN, CDR2 SYDVKM. This CDR3 contains 16 residues. V dropped 6 bases and J dropped 6; count of bases not matched to a gene: 12. The CDR3 reads CASRSFAGTSSNEQFF. CDR3 nucleotide sequence: TGTGCCAGCAGGTCCTTCGCCGGGACTAGCTCCAATGAGCAGTTCTTC.

This sequence joins TRBV5-4 and TRBJ2-1; 8 bases agree with TRBD2. Trimming removed 1 base from V and 5 bases from J; junction bases left unmatched: 8. The germline CDR1 and CDR2 sequences are SGHNT and YYREEE (reference sequence). This CDR3 comprises 16 residues. DNA of the CDR3: TGTGCCAGCAGCTTGCCCGGGACTAGGTCTAACAATGAGCAGTTCTTC. This codes for CASSLPGTRSNNEQFF.

This chain joins TRBV10-2 and TRBJ1-6, with no clear D. Between the trimmed V and J ends, which lost 6 bases and 13 bases, there was a span of 13 bases. This CDR3 has 12 residues. Germline V gene lookup returns CDR1 WSHSY and CDR2 SAAADI. The CDR3 sequence is CASRHQAIPLHF. DNA of the CDR3: TGCGCCAGCAGGCATCAGGCAATCCCCCTCCACTTT.

CDR3 sequence: CASSVRGGGQETQYF. CDR3 coding DNA: TGTGCCAGCAGCGTACGGGGTGGCGGACAAGAGACCCAGTACTTC. This chain links TRBV9 with TRBJ2-5, with D tentatively TRBD2 (5 bases). This CDR3 region has 15 residues. Between the trimmed V and J ends, which lost 1 base and 2 bases, there was a span of 12 bases. CDR1 is SGDLS and CDR2 is YYNGEE in the germline V gene. Looking up the rest from reference TRBV9 and TRBJ2-5 gives the full variable domain: DSGVTQTPKHLITATGQRVTLRCSPRSGDLSVYWYQQSLDQGLQFLIQYYNGEERAKGNILERFSAQQFPDLHSELNLSSLELGDSALYFCASSVRGGGQETQYFGPGTRLLVL.

The chain links TRBV24-1 to TRBJ2-7, with D possibly matching TRBD1 (5 bases). This CDR3 has 16 residues. V lost 9 bases, J lost 3 bases, and 23 bases lay in between. Germline lookup yields CDR1 KGHDR and CDR2 SFDVKD. CDR3 nucleotides: TGTGCCACCCGCCAGCAGGGCAATTTAGGTAGCTACGAGCAGTACTTC. This sequence encodes CATRQQGNLGSYEQYF.

The chain has TRBV7-9 and TRBJ2-2; D possibly corresponds to TRBD1 (5 bases). The CDR3 runs 15 residues. V lost 6 bases, J lost 1 base, and 12 bases lay in between. CDR1 is SEHNR, CDR2 FQNEAQ, per germline (reference sequence). The CDR3 sequence is CASRARGENTGELFF. The CDR3 DNA sequence: TGTGCCAGCAGAGCTAGGGGCGAGAACACCGGGGAGCTGTTTTTT.

This sequence joins TRBV6-4 and TRBJ2-3, with 7 bases lining up with TRBD2. This CDR3 spans 14 amino acids. Trimming removed 7 bases from V and 0 bases from J; junction bases left unmatched: 4. The V gene's germline CDR1 is MRHNA and CDR2 SNTAGT. The chain's CDR3 is CASKAGISTDTQYF. CDR3 bases: TGTGCCAGCAAAGCGGGAATTAGCACAGATACGCAGTATTTT.

The V call is TRBV18, the J call TRBJ2-3; tentative D call: TRBD1 (5 bases). Germline CDR1 KGHSH, CDR2 LQKENI. The length of the CDR3 is 16 residues. Trimming pared 3 bases from V and 2 bases from J, leaving 15 bases between. The CDR3 is CASSPQQGASTDTQYF. The CDR3 nucleotides read TGTGCCAGCTCACCCCAGCAGGGTGCGTCCACAGATACGCAGTATTTT.

The chain carries TRBV7-9 and TRBJ2-7; D gene uncertain. This CDR3 is 11 amino acids long. Looked up from germline, CDR1 is SEHNR and CDR2 is FQNEAQ (reference sequence). Trimming stripped 5 bases from V and 3 bases from J, with 5 bases between. The CDR3 here is CASSRVYEQYF. The CDR3 bases are TGTGCCAGCAGCCGGGTCTACGAGCAGTACTTC.

The rearrangement joins TRBV4-2 to TRBJ1-5; D is ambiguous. Looked up from germline, CDR1 is LGHNA and CDR2 is YNFKEQ. The CDR3 spans 13 residues. Trimming removed 0 bases from V and 7 bases from J, with 7 bases in between. CDR3 sequence: CASSQDNRQPQHF. DNA for the CDR3: TGTGCCAGCAGCCAAGATAATCGGCAGCCCCAGCATTTT.

On this clone itself: At one end the junction does not follow the germline gene, possibly because of a read error. The chain has TRBV5-4 and TRBJ1-1; tentatively, D is TRBD1 (6 bases). Per the germline V gene, CDR1 is SGHNT and CDR2 is YYREEE (reference sequence). This CDR3 has 18 amino acids. CDR3: CASTLPRPPGTLNTEAFF. In DNA, the CDR3 is TGTGCCAGCACCTTGCCTCGACCCCCCGGGACACTCAACACTGAAGCTTTCTTT. The entire variable domain, with the rest obtained from reference TRBV5-4 and TRBJ1-1, is as follows: ETGVTQSPTHLIKTRGQQVTLRCSSQSGHNTVSWYQQALGQGPQFIFQYYREEENGRGNFPPRFSGLQFPNYSSELNVNALELDDSALYLCASTLPRPPGTLNTEAFFGQGTRLTVV.

As to this clone: The same CDR3 arises from other DNA sequences in this sample as well. The chain links TRBV3-1 (or the pseudogene TRBV3-2) to TRBJ1-5, with D tentatively TRBD1 (5 bases). V was clipped by 4 bases and J by 4 bases, with 8 bases between them. The germline V gene encodes CDR1 LGHDT and CDR2 YNNKEL (reference sequence). The CDR3 spans 13 residues. The CDR3 nucleotides read TGTGCCAGCAGCCGGGGGGGAAATCAGCCCCAGCATTTT. This sequence encodes CASSRGGNQPQHF.

The V and J genes are TRBV9 and TRBJ1-2; possibly TRBD1 for D (5 bases). Trimming took 1 base from V and 4 from J, leaving 11 bases between them. The CDR3 is made up of 14 amino acids. Germline loops: CDR1 SGDLS, CDR2 YYNGEE. In nucleotides, the CDR3 is TGTGCCAGCAGCGTATCGGGGGTGGCCTATGGCTACACCTTC. Protein: CASSVSGVAYGYTF.

This chain connects TRBV7-9 to TRBJ2-3; 8 positions agree with TRBD1. CDR1 is SEHNR, CDR2 FQNEAQ, per germline (reference sequence). This CDR3 contains 17 residues. The J segment lost 6 bases and the V segment lost 6 bases, leaving 17 bases of the junction unmatched. In DNA form, the CDR3 reads TGTGCCAGCAGGACTTTACTTGGGACAGGCCCTTCCGATACGCAGTATTTT. Its translation is CASRTLLGTGPSDTQYF.

This clone has just one count. This chain joins TRBV19 and TRBJ1-1; TRBD1 agrees at 7 bases. The length of the CDR3 is 12 residues. V gave up 8 bases and J gave up 1 base; unmatched junction bases: 1. Germline loops: CDR1 LNHDA, CDR2 SQIVND (reference sequence). The DNA of the CDR3 is TGTGCCAGTGGGGACAGGAACACTGAAGCTTTCTTT. Translating it yields CASGDRNTEAFF.

The chain uses TRBV28 and TRBJ2-6, with 7 bases that match TRBD2. Germline V gives CDR1 MDHEN, CDR2 SYDVKM. The V and J ends lost 5 bases and 0 bases, in that order; junction bases with no gene match: 1. The CDR3 is made up of 15 amino acids. The CDR3 here is CASSSGNSGANVLTF. The CDR3 DNA is TGTGCCAGCAGTAGCGGGAACTCTGGGGCCAACGTCCTGACTTTC.

This sequence joins TRBV7-9 and TRBJ1-2, with D possibly being TRBD1 (6 bases). In germline, CDR1 is SEHNR, CDR2 FQNEAQ (reference sequence). This CDR3 is built from 13 residues. Trimming stripped 4 bases from V and 4 bases from J, with 10 bases between. CDR3 sequence: CASSYGQRYGYTF. As DNA, the CDR3 is TGTGCCAGCAGCTATGGACAGCGCTATGGCTACACCTTC.

In nucleotides, the CDR3 is TGTGCCAGCAGCTTAACTTCAGGAAGTCAGGAAAAACTGTTTTTT. Translating it yields CASSLTSGSQEKLFF. The J gene is TRBJ1-4, the V gene TRBV7-9; D is uncertain. The CDR3 has 15 amino acids. CDR1 and CDR2 (germline): SEHNR, FQNEAQ (reference sequence). V was pared by 2 bases and J by 8 bases, with 15 bases between.

The chain uses TRBV28 and TRBJ2-1; no definite D call. Germline lookup yields CDR1 MDHEN and CDR2 SYDVKM. The CDR3 totals 16 residues. Trimming removed 5 bases at V and 0 bases at J, with 14 bases between. This CDR3 reads CASSPLSPSSYNEQFF. CDR3 coding DNA: TGTGCCAGCAGTCCCCTTTCTCCGAGCTCCTACAATGAGCAGTTCTTC.

V usage is TRBV19 and J usage is TRBJ1-1; no definite D call. The CDR3 covers 13 residues. Germline CDR1 is LNHDA and CDR2 is SQIVND (reference sequence). V lost 4 bases and J lost 0, with 6 bases in between. Here the CDR3 reads CASSTAVNTEAFF. The CDR3 coding sequence is TGTGCCAGTAGTACAGCGGTGAACACTGAAGCTTTCTTT.

The genes are TRBV5-1 and TRBJ1-1, with D maybe TRBD1 (6 bases). The germline CDR1 and CDR2 sequences are SGHRS and YFSETQ. Deletions cut 8 bases from V and 1 base from J, with 15 bases between. CDR3 length: 14 amino acids. The CDR3 protein is CASRTQGTNTEAFF. CDR3 in DNA: TGCGCCAGTCGTACACAGGGTACGAACACTGAAGCTTTCTTT.

This chain connects TRBV2 to TRBJ1-2, with D perhaps TRBD1 (6 bases). The V and J ends lost 6 bases and 4 bases respectively, with 12 bases between them. Germline-derived CDR1 and CDR2 are SNHLY and FYNNEI. The CDR3 runs to 13 residues. In nucleotides, the CDR3 is TGTGCCAGCAGACCCCAGGGGCGCTATGGCTACACCTTC. Its translation: CASRPQGRYGYTF. Drawing the rest from reference TRBV2 and TRBJ1-2, the complete variable domain is EPEVTQTPSHQVTQMGQEVILRCVPISNHLYFYWYRQILGQKVEFLVSFYNNEISEKSEIFDDQFSVERPDGSNFTLKIRSTKLEDSAMYFCASRPQGRYGYTFGSGTRLTVV.